The 5 T cell receptor beta chains presented below share a single source sample, sequenced in a study of blood T cell repertoires in COVID-19. Sequencing used immunoSEQ multiplex PCR; TCRdb keeps in-frame clones, though not all of them. The sample lists 35,000 to 50,000 clones; around four fifths were seen once. The sample comprised peripheral blood. The receptors were gathered from a woman older than 75 with acute or convalescent COVID-19.

This clone was counted a few times. The chain joins TRBV2 to TRBJ1-5, with TRBD1 as a possible D gene (6 bases). CDR1 is SNHLY and CDR2 is FYNNEI in the germline V gene. The CDR3 totals 14 residues. The V and J ends lost 0 bases and 5 bases respectively, with 8 bases between them. The CDR3 DNA is TGTGCCAGCAGTGAAGCTACAGGGTATCAGCCCCAGCATTTT. The encoded protein is CASSEATGYQPQHF.

This rearrangement joins TRBV30 to TRBJ1-6; weak D call: TRBD1 (5 bases). CDR3 length equals 15 residues. Germline V gene data show CDR1 as GTSNPN and CDR2 as SVGIG (reference sequence). Trimming left V 3 bases short and J 2 bases short, with 11 bases between. The CDR3 DNA is TGTGCCTGGAGGCAGGGAAGTCCCTATAATTCACCCCTCCACTTT. Its protein product is CAWRQGSPYNSPLHF. The whole variable domain, filled in from reference TRBV30 and TRBJ1-6, reads SQTIHQWPATLVQPVGSPLSLECTVEGTSNPNLYWYRQAAGRGLQLLFYSVGIGQISSEVPQNLSASRPQDRQFILSSKKLLLSDSGFYLCAWRQGSPYNSPLHFGNGTRLTVT.

In nucleotides, the CDR3 is TGTGCCAGCAGTCGCCAGACAGGGTTGGCCGAAAAACTGTTTTTT. Translating it yields CASSRQTGLAEKLFF. The chain combines TRBV6-5 with TRBJ1-4, with 7 bases matching TRBD1. V gave up 5 bases and J gave up 8 bases; unmatched junction bases: 11. The CDR3 runs to 15 residues. Germline-derived CDR1 and CDR2 are MNHEY and SVGAGI.

The rearrangement links TRBV7-9 to TRBJ2-7, with D perhaps TRBD1 (5 bases). V shed 0 bases and J shed 2 bases, with 8 bases lying between them. Germline loops: CDR1 SEHNR, CDR2 FQNEAQ (reference sequence). The CDR3 spans 14 residues. Here the CDR3 reads CASSLASTAYEQYF. The CDR3 DNA follows: TGTGCCAGCAGCTTAGCGTCGACAGCCTACGAGCAGTACTTC. Full variable domain (missing parts from reference TRBV7-9 and TRBJ2-7): DTGVSQNPRHKITKRGQNVTFRCDPISEHNRLYWYRQTLGQGPEFLTYFQNEAQLEKSRLLSDRFSAERPKGSFSTLEIQRTEQGDSAMYLCASSLASTAYEQYFGPGTRLTVT.

The chain couples TRBV6-5 to TRBJ1-2, with D possibly TRBD1 on 6 matching bases. V dropped 2 bases and J dropped 8 bases, with 18 bases sitting between them. The length of the CDR3 is 15 residues. The germline V gene has CDR1 MNHEY and CDR2 SVGAGI. CDR3: CASSYPTSQGQGYTF. For the CDR3, the DNA is TGTGCCAGCAGTTACCCAACCTCCCAGGGGCAAGGCTACACCTTC.